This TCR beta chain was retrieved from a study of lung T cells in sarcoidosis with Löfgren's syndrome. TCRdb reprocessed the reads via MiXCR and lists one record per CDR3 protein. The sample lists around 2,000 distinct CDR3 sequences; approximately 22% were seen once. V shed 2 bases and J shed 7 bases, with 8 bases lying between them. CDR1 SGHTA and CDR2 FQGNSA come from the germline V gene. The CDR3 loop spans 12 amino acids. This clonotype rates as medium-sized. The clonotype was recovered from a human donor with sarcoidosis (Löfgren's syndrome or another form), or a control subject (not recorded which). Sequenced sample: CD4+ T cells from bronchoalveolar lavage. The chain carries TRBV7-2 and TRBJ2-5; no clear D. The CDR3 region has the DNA TGTGCCAGCAGCTTATTTGGTGGGACCCAGTACTTC. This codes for CASSLFGGTQYF.